This T cell receptor (beta chain) was sequenced in a study of CD8 T cells in ankylosing spondylitis. Study-wide results and limits: Relatively rare in peripheral blood, disease-linked clones were also CD8+. What appeared characteristic of ankylosing spondylitis blood was a TCR beta motif of eight or nine highly homologous variants. There was reportedly significant enrichment of clones that were disease-linked in matched ankylosing spondylitis synovial fluid.

Scientists made TCR beta libraries using quantitative 5'-RACE with molecular barcodes. TCRdb called the 5' RACE reads again in MiXCR, with one record for every CDR3 protein. The sample lists 700,000 to 1,000,000 distinct CDR3 sequences, 10% to 15% occurring once. The CDR3 runs to 13 residues. Trimming left V 5 bases short and J 8 bases short, with 16 bases between. Germline assignment: CDR1 SGHTA and CDR2 FQGNSA. This clonotype was counted between two and nine times. The antigen remains unidentified. Sequenced: blood, either unsorted or a sorted T cell fraction (not recorded which). This receptor was obtained from a male donor with ankylosing spondylitis. The chain links TRBV7-2 to TRBJ2-7; TRBD1 might be the D (5 bases). The CDR3 DNA follows: TGTGCCAGCAGCCCAGTTGGCCAGGGTCAGCAGTACTTC. Encoded protein: CASSPVGQGQQYF.